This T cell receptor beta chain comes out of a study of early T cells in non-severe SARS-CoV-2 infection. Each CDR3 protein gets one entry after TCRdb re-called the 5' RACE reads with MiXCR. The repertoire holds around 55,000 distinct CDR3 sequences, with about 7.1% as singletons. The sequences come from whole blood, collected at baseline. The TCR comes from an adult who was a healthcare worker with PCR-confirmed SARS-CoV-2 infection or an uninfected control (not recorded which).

CDR3 loop: CSATRGTFLAQYF. CDR3 bases: TGCAGTGCTACGAGGGGGACATTTTTGGCCCAGTACTTC. The chain is built from TRBV20-1 and TRBJ2-5, with D perhaps TRBD1 (6 bases). V shed 4 bases and J shed 9 bases, with 18 bases lying between them. The CDR3 totals 13 residues. Germline CDR1 DFQATT, CDR2 SNEGSKA (reference sequence).